The T cell receptor (beta chain) described here comes from a study of blood T cell repertoires in COVID-19. Using immunoSEQ multiplex PCR, the repertoire was profiled, and TCRdb retains in-frame clones only, with some absent. The table records 50,000 to 75,000 clones, roughly 90% of them present only once. The CDR3 totals 13 residues. Trimming took 8 bases from V and 3 from J; bases not matched to a gene: 6. Germline V gene sequence: CDR1 SGHVS, CDR2 FQNEAQ. Sequencing was done on a sample of peripheral blood. The receptor comes from a man older than 75 in a cohort sampled during active COVID-19. The chain is built from TRBV7-8 and TRBJ2-7; 8 nucleotides line up with TRBD2. The CDR3 loop reads CASAGLANYEQYF. The CDR3 nucleotides read TGTGCCAGCGCCGGACTAGCCAACTACGAGCAGTACTTC.